These 14 T cell receptor beta chains were all obtained from the same sample, sequenced in a study of cytomegalovirus exposure and HLA in healthy donors. Both 60 Vbeta primers and 13 Jbeta primers went into the PCR. Profiled with immunoSEQ multiplex PCR; TCRdb holds only in-frame clones, not every one. The sample shows more than 90,000 clones, around 64% of them seen only once. The sample consisted of PBMCs. These receptors were collected from a woman in her 30s in good health and CMV-seronegative.

This rearrangement joins TRBV30 to TRBJ2-1; tentative D call: TRBD2 (5 bases). The CDR3 consists of 15 residues. Germline CDR1 GTSNPN, CDR2 SVGIG (reference sequence). V gave up 0 bases and J gave up 9 bases, with 18 bases separating them. CDR3 sequence reads: CAWSVGGSFRGEQFF. The DNA of the CDR3 is TGTGCCTGGAGTGTAGGCGGGTCCTTCCGCGGTGAGCAGTTCTTC.

The chain couples TRBV29-1 to TRBJ1-2, with 7 bases lining up with TRBD1. Germline V gene sequence: CDR1 SQVTM, CDR2 ANQGSEA. V dropped 5 bases and J dropped 4; count of bases not matched to a gene: 4. The CDR3 length is 12 residues. This CDR3 is CSVTGQTYGYTF. The CDR3 bases are TGCAGCGTTACGGGACAGACCTATGGCTACACCTTC.

The chain carries TRBV6-1 and TRBJ2-2; D is undetermined. CDR1 MNHNS and CDR2 SASEGT come from the germline V gene. This CDR3 is built from 11 residues. V was shortened by 7 bases and J by 7 bases, with 7 bases between the two germline ends. CDR3 coding DNA: TGTGCCAGCAACCGAGGCGGGGAGCTGTTTTTT. It specifies CASNRGGELFF.

The chain is built from TRBV5-1 and TRBJ1-6; 9 bases match TRBD1. This CDR3 region has 14 residues. Trimming took 7 bases from V and 8 from J; bases not matched to a gene: 7. Germline lookup yields CDR1 SGHRS and CDR2 YFSETQ. The CDR3 is CASSGTGLYSPLHF. In DNA form, the CDR3 reads TGCGCCAGCTCCGGGACAGGGTTATATTCACCCCTCCACTTT.

The V call is TRBV7-8, the J call TRBJ2-1; 9 bases map to TRBD2. The germline V gene has CDR1 SGHVS and CDR2 FQNEAQ. The CDR3 is 19 amino acids. The V and J ends lost 2 bases and 6 bases, in that order; junction bases with no gene match: 17. CDR3 in DNA: TGTGCCAGCAGCTTATCGGTAGAAACGGGACTAGCTTTTCGCAATGAGCAGTTCTTC. This gives the protein CASSLSVETGLAFRNEQFF.

This clone was recorded a few times. The chain carries TRBV10-3 and TRBJ1-4, with D possibly TRBD1 on 6 matching bases. The ends were cut back, 11 bases at V and 0 bases at J, with 13 bases in the middle. The CDR3 runs 14 residues. Germline CDR1 is ENHRY and CDR2 is SYGVKD. CDR3 in DNA: TGTGCCTCCCGACAGGATCCAACTAATGAAAAACTGTTTTTT. It is translated as CASRQDPTNEKLFF.

CDR3 loop: CASSWDRNQPQHF. The CDR3 nucleotides are TGTGCCAGCAGCTGGGACAGGAATCAGCCCCAGCATTTT. This chain links TRBV6-5 with TRBJ1-5; 8 bases line up with TRBD1. The J segment lost 4 bases and the V segment lost 6 bases, leaving 2 bases of the junction unmatched. This CDR3 spans 13 amino acids. The germline CDR1 and CDR2 sequences are MNHEY and SVGAGI.

The chain employs TRBV2 and TRBJ1-1; the match to TRBD1 covers 7 bases. Germline CDR1 reads SNHLY; CDR2 reads FYNNEI. Trimming took 0 bases from V and 4 from J; bases not matched to a gene: 5. This CDR3 comprises 15 residues. The CDR3 loop is CASSEAEGQTTEAFF. CDR3 DNA sequence: TGTGCCAGCAGTGAAGCCGAGGGACAGACCACTGAAGCTTTCTTT.

The chain links TRBV4-3 to TRBJ2-3; 8 positions agree with TRBD1. V lost 2 bases and J lost 4; bases outside the gene matches: 8. Germline CDR1 LGHNA, CDR2 YSLEER. This CDR3 is 16 amino acids long. CDR3 sequence (DNA): TGCGCCAGCAGCCAACGGACAGGGAGCTCCGCAGATACGCAGTATTTT. Amino acids: CASSQRTGSSADTQYF.

The rearrangement joins TRBV27 to TRBJ2-3, with 11 bases lining up with TRBD2. The J segment lost 5 bases and the V segment lost 0 bases, leaving 7 bases of the junction unmatched. This CDR3 is built from 17 residues. Germline V gives CDR1 MNHEY, CDR2 SMNVEV (reference sequence). The CDR3 nucleotides are TGTGCCAGCAGTTTATCGTGGGCTAGCGGGAGGAAAGATACGCAGTATTTT. Translated: CASSLSWASGRKDTQYF.

The chain is built from TRBV11-2 and TRBJ2-7, with D maybe TRBD1 (6 bases). The V gene lost 5 bases and the J gene lost 3 bases, with 17 bases spanning the gap. This CDR3 has 15 residues. The germline V gene encodes CDR1 SGHAT and CDR2 FQNNGV. CDR3 amino acids: CASSTGTEVVYEQYF. Here the CDR3 DNA reads TGTGCCAGCAGCACAGGGACGGAAGTAGTCTACGAGCAGTACTTC.

The V call is TRBV19, the J call TRBJ1-1; D remains unclear. Per germline, CDR1 LNHDA and CDR2 SQIVND (reference sequence). Trimming removed 4 bases from V and 0 bases from J, with 9 bases in between. This CDR3 comprises 14 residues. CDR3 residues: CASSTRRLNTEAFF. The CDR3 DNA reads as TGTGCCAGTAGTACTCGCAGGCTGAACACTGAAGCTTTCTTT.

The V gene is TRBV1, the J gene TRBJ2-3; TRBD2, the table's D call, was not compared with the DNA. TRBV1 is labeled a pseudogene. This CDR3 is built from 18 residues. CDR3 coding DNA: TGCACCAGCAGCCAAGATGTCGCGGGAGGGCCGGAATCAGATACGCAGTATTTT. Amino acid sequence: CTSSQDVAGGPESDTQYF.

The rearrangement joins TRBV4-3 to TRBJ2-2, with D perhaps TRBD1 (5 bases). V was shortened by 3 bases and J by 1 base, with 6 bases between the two germline ends. Germline V gives CDR1 LGHNA, CDR2 YSLEER. This CDR3 spans 14 amino acids. CDR3 amino acids: CASSHRENTGELFF. The CDR3, as DNA: TGCGCCAGCAGCCACAGGGAGAACACCGGGGAGCTGTTTTTT.